This T cell receptor (beta chain) was captured in a study of T cells in Graves' hyperthyroidism and ophthalmopathy. General observations from the study: Ophthalmopathy cases were set apart from stable hyperthyroidism by a 13 V-J model.

The V and J ends lost 3 bases and 6 bases respectively, with 26 bases between them. This CDR3 contains 18 residues. The V gene's germline CDR1 is MDHEN and CDR2 SYDVKM. This clonotype was counted ten times or more. Its antigen is currently unknown. Researchers amplified the TCR beta CDR3 regions from RNA transcripts. The TCR CDR3 was amplified in a first-round RT-PCR using the HTBI primer set. TCRdb analysed the multiplex PCR reads with MiXCR anew, one entry per CDR3 protein. The table lists more than 600,000 distinct CDR3 sequences, over 15% of them singletons, with about 8.4% in the top ten. Source material: blood. The TCR sequence derives from a man aged 18 to 30 with Graves' hyperthyroidism. This rearrangement joins TRBV28 to TRBJ1-1; maybe TRBD1 (5 bases). The CDR3 DNA reads as TGTGCCAGCAGTTTGCGGAACCGGGACCCTAGGGGAATGCCTGAAGCTTTCTTT. It encodes CASSLRNRDPRGMPEAFF.